The entry below gives a single TCR beta chain sequence along with its context. These data originate in a study of blood T cell repertoires in COVID-19. TCRdb's copy holds only in-frame clones and misses some; the assay was immunoSEQ multiplex PCR. This sample carries approximately 300,000 clones, 88% of them seen once, and the ten largest clones take about 10%. The CDR3 sequence is 13 residues long. Germline CDR1 and CDR2: MNHEY and SVGAGI. The V segment lost 6 bases and the J segment 4 bases; nucleotides outside the gene matches: 5. V is TRBV6-5 and J is TRBJ1-2; TRBD1 matches at 7 bases. The TCR originated in a woman aged 25-40 years with COVID-19, enrolled during active disease. Sequenced input: peripheral blood. CDR3 bases: TGTGCCAGCAGATTGACAGGGATCTATGGCTACACCTTC. This sequence encodes CASRLTGIYGYTF.